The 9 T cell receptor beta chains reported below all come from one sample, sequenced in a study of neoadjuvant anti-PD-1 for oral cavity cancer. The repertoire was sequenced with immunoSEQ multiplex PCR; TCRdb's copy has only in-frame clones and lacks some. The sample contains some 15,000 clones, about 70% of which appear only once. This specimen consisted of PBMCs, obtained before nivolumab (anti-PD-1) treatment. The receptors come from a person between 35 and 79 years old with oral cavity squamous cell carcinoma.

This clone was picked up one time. CDR3 in amino acids: CAWSVAGSSSGNTIYF. The CDR3 nucleotides read TGTGCCTGGAGTGTTGCAGGCAGCAGCTCTGGAAACACCATATATTTT. The chain joins TRBV30 to TRBJ1-3; D gene uncertain. Germline CDR1 and CDR2: GTSNPN and SVGIG (reference sequence). The CDR3 has 16 amino acids. Between the trimmed V and J ends, which lost 0 bases and 0 bases, there was a span of 12 bases. The variable domain in full, with the rest retrieved from reference TRBV30 and TRBJ1-3, is SQTIHQWPATLVQPVGSPLSLECTVEGTSNPNLYWYRQAAGRGLQLLFYSVGIGQISSEVPQNLSASRPQDRQFILSSKKLLLSDSGFYLCAWSVAGSSSGNTIYFGEGSWLTVV.

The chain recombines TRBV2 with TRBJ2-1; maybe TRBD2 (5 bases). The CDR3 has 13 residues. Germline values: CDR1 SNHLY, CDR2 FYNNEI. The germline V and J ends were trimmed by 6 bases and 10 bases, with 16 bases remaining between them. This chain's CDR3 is CASRLVREQEQFF. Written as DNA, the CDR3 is TGTGCCAGCAGATTAGTAAGGGAGCAGGAGCAGTTCTTC.

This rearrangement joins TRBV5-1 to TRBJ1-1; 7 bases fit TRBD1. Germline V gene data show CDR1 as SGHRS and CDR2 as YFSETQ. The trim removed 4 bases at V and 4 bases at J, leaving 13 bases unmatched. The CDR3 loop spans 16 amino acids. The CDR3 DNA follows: TGCGCCAGCAGCAATATTCAGGGGGGAAGGAGCACTGAAGCTTTCTTT. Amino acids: CASSNIQGGRSTEAFF.

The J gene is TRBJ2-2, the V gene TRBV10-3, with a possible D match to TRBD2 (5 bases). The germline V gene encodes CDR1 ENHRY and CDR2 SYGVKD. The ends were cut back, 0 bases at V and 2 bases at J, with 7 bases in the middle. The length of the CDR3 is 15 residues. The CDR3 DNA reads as TGTGCCATCAGTGAGTCTGGAGGTAACACCGGGGAGCTGTTTTTT. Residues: CAISESGGNTGELFF.

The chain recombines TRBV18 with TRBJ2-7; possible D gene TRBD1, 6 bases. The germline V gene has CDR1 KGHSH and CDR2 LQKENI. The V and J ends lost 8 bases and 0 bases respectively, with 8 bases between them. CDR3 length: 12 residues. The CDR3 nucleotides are TGTGCCAGCGCGGACAGCTCCTACGAGCAGTACTTC. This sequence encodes CASADSSYEQYF. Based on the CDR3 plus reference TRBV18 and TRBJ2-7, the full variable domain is NAGVMQNPRHLVRRRGQEARLRCSPMKGHSHVYWYRQLPEEGLKFMVYLQKENIIDESGMPKERFSAEFPKEGPSILRIQQVVRGDSAAYFCASADSSYEQYFGPGTRLTVT.

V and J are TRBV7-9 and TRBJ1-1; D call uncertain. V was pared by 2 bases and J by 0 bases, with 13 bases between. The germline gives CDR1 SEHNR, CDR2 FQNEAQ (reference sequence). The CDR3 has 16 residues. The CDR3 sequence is CASSLYSGGLNTEAFF. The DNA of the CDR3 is TGTGCCAGCAGCTTATATTCGGGCGGTTTGAACACTGAAGCTTTCTTT. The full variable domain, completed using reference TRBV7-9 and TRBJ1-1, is DTGVSQNPRHKITKRGQNVTFRCDPISEHNRLYWYRQTLGQGPEFLTYFQNEAQLEKSRLLSDRFSAERPKGSFSTLEIQRTEQGDSAMYLCASSLYSGGLNTEAFFGQGTRLTVV.

This chain's CDR3 is CASSLGQFYNEQFF. Here the CDR3 DNA reads TGTGCCAGCAGCTTGGGGCAGTTCTACAATGAGCAGTTCTTC. The V and J genes are TRBV5-6 and TRBJ2-1; D gene uncertain. The CDR3 runs to 14 residues. V was clipped by 0 bases and J by 3 bases, with 7 bases between them. Germline V gene data show CDR1 as SGHDT and CDR2 as YYEEEE.

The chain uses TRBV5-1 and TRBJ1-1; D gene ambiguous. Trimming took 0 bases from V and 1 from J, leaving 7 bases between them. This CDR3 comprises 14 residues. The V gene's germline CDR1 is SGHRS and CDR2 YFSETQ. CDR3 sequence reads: CASSLEGRNTEAFF. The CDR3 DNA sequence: TGCGCCAGCAGCTTGGAGGGCAGGAACACTGAAGCTTTCTTT.

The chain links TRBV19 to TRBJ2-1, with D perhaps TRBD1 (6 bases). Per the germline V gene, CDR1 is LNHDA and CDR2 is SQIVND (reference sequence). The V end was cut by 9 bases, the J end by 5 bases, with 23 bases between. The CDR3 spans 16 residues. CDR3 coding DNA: TGTGCCAGGCCCCTACCGGCCGGGACACCAAACAATGAGCAGTTCTTC. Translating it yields CARPLPAGTPNNEQFF.